These 13 T cell receptor beta chains were sequenced from one sample in a study of Ad26.COV2.S vaccination and SARS-CoV-2 variants. Treatment of the sample: around 19 received Ad26.COV2.S at low or high dose, single or two shots; about 5 received placebo; per-sample allocation not given. Specimens were obtained on day 63 following the first vaccine or placebo injection. Assay: immunoSEQ multiplex PCR; the TCRdb copy retains only in-frame clones and omits some. The data show some 320,000 clones, with just over 85% seen just once and 1.5% to 2% held by the top ten. Sequencing used peripheral blood, obtained in a trial of Ad26.COV2.S vaccine versus placebo. All receptors come from a person aged 18-65 years who received the Ad26.COV2.S COVID-19 vaccine or a placebo.

This clone came up a few times. The chain uses TRBV20-1 and TRBJ2-1; 8 bases are a match to TRBD1. CDR1 and CDR2 (germline): DFQATT, SNEGSKA (reference sequence). Unmatched junction bases numbered 14, after V lost 3 bases and J lost 7 bases. The CDR3 extends over 16 amino acids. The CDR3 bases are TGCAGTGCTAGTGCCGTGGGGTCAGGGGGCATGAATGAGCAGTTCTTC. This gives the protein CSASAVGSGGMNEQFF.

CDR3 DNA: TGTGCCAGCAGCTCCTTCGTCAATCAGCCCCAGCATTTT. Translating gives CASSSFVNQPQHF. The rearrangement links TRBV7-2 to TRBJ1-5; D gene uncertain. Looked up from germline, CDR1 is SGHTA and CDR2 is FQGNSA. Trimming pared 4 bases from V and 3 bases from J, leaving 7 bases between. This CDR3 has 13 residues.

The chain links TRBV5-4 to TRBJ2-1; D is perhaps TRBD1 or TRBD2 (5 bases each). CDR1 SGHNT and CDR2 YYREEE come from the germline V gene (reference sequence). This CDR3 is built from 15 residues. V dropped 4 bases and J dropped 7 bases, with 18 bases sitting between them. CDR3 DNA: TGTGCCAGCAGCCCCGCAGGGAGCCCTCGAAATGAGCAGTTCTTC. It encodes CASSPAGSPRNEQFF.

For this clone: Being one base from a much bigger clone, this may be a read error. The chain uses TRBV24-1 and TRBJ2-2, with 9 bases lining up with TRBD1. V dropped 6 bases and J dropped 5; count of bases not matched to a gene: 12. The CDR3 sequence is 17 residues long. CDR1 and CDR2 from the germline V gene are KGHDR and SFDVKD. CDR3 bases: TGTGCCACCAGTCACCCCACGACAGGGGGGGATACCGGGGAGCTGTTTTTT. Translation gives CATSHPTTGGDTGELFF.

The chain has TRBV3-1 (or the pseudogene TRBV3-2) and TRBJ2-2, with D uncertain. Germline values: CDR1 LGHDT, CDR2 YNNKEL (reference sequence). Trimming cost V 4 bases and J 0 bases, with 3 bases left between them. The CDR3 covers 13 residues. In DNA, the CDR3 is TGTGCCAGCAGCCGCTCGAACACCGGGGAGCTGTTTTTT. Encoded protein: CASSRSNTGELFF.

The rearrangement joins TRBV14 to TRBJ1-2; D unresolved. V shed 0 bases and J shed 4 bases, with 15 bases lying between them. The CDR3 has 16 residues. Germline CDR1 SGHDN, CDR2 FVKESK. DNA for the CDR3: TGTGCCAGCAGCCAAGATATGGGGAAGGGATTCTATGGCTACACCTTC. It is translated as CASSQDMGKGFYGYTF.

There are a few counts of this clone. The V call is TRBV10-3, the J call TRBJ2-5, with D possibly TRBD2 on 7 matching bases. Germline values: CDR1 ENHRY, CDR2 SYGVKD. This CDR3 is 14 amino acids long. The V end was cut by 2 bases, the J end by 4 bases, with 11 bases between. The CDR3 loop reads CAISEGGAGETQYF. Written as DNA, the CDR3 is TGTGCCATCAGTGAGGGGGGGGCAGGAGAGACCCAGTACTTC.

V usage is TRBV6-1 and J usage is TRBJ1-1; D is possibly TRBD1 (5 bases). CDR1 and CDR2 from the germline V gene are MNHNS and SASEGT. V dropped 1 base and J dropped 7 bases, with 10 bases sitting between them. The CDR3 has 13 amino acids. The CDR3 coding sequence is TGTGCCAGCAGTGAAGGACAGAAACTTGAAGCTTTCTTT. Translated, it gives CASSEGQKLEAFF.

This clone was counted between two and nine times. The rearrangement uses TRBV11-2 and TRBJ2-2; 7 bases match TRBD2. The CDR3 loop spans 16 amino acids. Per the germline V gene, CDR1 is SGHAT and CDR2 is FQNNGV. Trimming cost V 0 bases and J 4 bases; bases outside gene matches: 5. CDR3 nucleotides: TGTGCCAGCAGCTTAGATGGAGCGGGGACCACCGGGGAGCTGTTTTTT. As protein: CASSLDGAGTTGELFF.

V usage is TRBV5-1 and J usage is TRBJ1-1; perhaps TRBD1 as D (5 bases). V lost 0 bases and J lost 5, with 20 bases in between. CDR1 is SGHRS and CDR2 is YFSETQ in the germline V gene. The CDR3 runs to 17 residues. CDR3 sequence (DNA): TGCGCCAGCAGCTTGGTAGGCAGGGCAGTTGTTGCTACTGAAGCTTTCTTT. Amino acid sequence: CASSLVGRAVVATEAFF.

This clone occurred a few times. The CDR3 sequence: CASTPGGQDYTGELFF. The CDR3 bases are TGCGCCAGCACTCCCGGGGGACAGGACTACACCGGGGAGCTGTTTTTT. The V gene is TRBV10-1, the J gene TRBJ2-2; 8 bases fit TRBD1. CDR1 is WNHNN and CDR2 is SYGVQD in the germline V gene (reference sequence). V trimming: 7 bases; J trimming: 3 bases; junction bases outside the gene matches: 10. This CDR3 spans 16 amino acids.

The gene calls are TRBV6-5 and TRBJ2-7, with TRBD2 as a possible D gene (6 bases). V lost 2 bases and J lost 5, with 10 bases in between. The germline CDR1 and CDR2 sequences are MNHEY and SVGAGI. The CDR3 totals 13 residues. CDR3 in amino acids: CASSYDGGNEQYF. CDR3 DNA sequence: TGTGCCAGCAGTTACGATGGGGGGAACGAGCAGTACTTC.

The chain recombines TRBV30 with TRBJ1-1, with unresolved D. CDR1 is GTSNPN, CDR2 SVGIG, per germline (reference sequence). The germline V and J ends were trimmed by 5 bases and 7 bases, with 14 bases remaining between them. CDR3 length: 12 residues. CDR3 DNA: TGTGCCTGGGACTATGCCCGGTTTGAAGCTTTCTTT. This encodes CAWDYARFEAFF.